This section outlines one TCR beta chain sequence together with its context. Its cognate antigen is unknown. A read error may produce the germline difference seen at one junction end. The data derive from a study of beta chain features in type 1 diabetes. Overall study context: Healthy donors and patients had similar age, gender and cell yields. In all, approximately 100,000,000 sorted cells from all samples were analyzed.

The study's findings and limits: Any HLA effect on TCRB rearrangement was left unresolved by small sub-analyses. VDJ junctions from patients with type 1 diabetes contained fewer insertions and more deletions.

The length of the CDR3 is 15 residues. Germline assignment: CDR1 SGHDN and CDR2 FVKESK. Every bit of the isolated RNA underwent reverse transcription, so sequencing read expressed TCRB transcripts. The data were produced by immunoSEQ multiplex PCR, yet TCRdb's version contains in-frame clones alone and is incomplete. The sample shows 140,000 to 150,000 clones, under 60% of them seen only once. This clonotype originated in a young man in good health. The V gene is TRBV14, the J gene TRBJ2-1, with TRBD2 matching over 8 bases. The sequenced sample consisted of Tregs from blood. This CDR3 is CASSQRAGGRNGQFF. CDR3 in DNA: TGTGCCAGCAGCCAACGCGCGGGGGGTAGAAATGGGCAGTTCTTC.